The 7 T cell receptor beta chains listed next were all sequenced from one sample in a study of beta chain features in type 1 diabetes. These receptors have no known antigen. Study-level findings and limits: Shortening of TCRB CDR3s, moderate but significant, appeared in all four CD4+ subsets of Type 1 diabetes patients.

Isolated RNA was reverse transcribed in full, so expressed TCRB transcripts were sequenced. Profiling relied on immunoSEQ multiplex PCR, and the TCRdb table lists in-frame clones only, not all of them. The data show roughly 150,000 clones, 10% to 13% seen once. Sequencing was done on a sample of central memory CD4+ T cells from blood. These receptors were obtained from a man under 40 with type 1 diabetes.

This clone was detected a few times. The chain combines TRBV9 with TRBJ2-2; D uncertain. This CDR3 is built from 15 residues. Germline V gene data show CDR1 as SGDLS and CDR2 as YYNGEE. V dropped 4 bases and J dropped 0 bases, with 10 bases sitting between them. This chain's CDR3 is CASSRSQTNTGELFF. CDR3 bases: TGTGCCAGCAGCCGCTCGCAGACGAACACCGGGGAGCTGTTTTTT.

This chain joins TRBV4-3 and TRBJ1-1, with 9 bases fitting TRBD1. CDR3 length: 13 amino acids. From germline, CDR1 is LGHNA and CDR2 YSLEER. The junction had 7 bases not matched to a gene; V was cut back by 3 bases and J by 11 bases. The CDR3 nucleotides read TGCGCCAGCAGCCAGGAACAGGGGGCGGATGCTTTCTTT. This encodes CASSQEQGADAFF.

This clone was counted ten times or more. The chain employs TRBV29-1 and TRBJ2-5; no reliable D call. Germline V gene lookup returns CDR1 SQVTM and CDR2 ANQGSEA. Trimming removed 5 bases at V and 0 bases at J, with 7 bases between. The CDR3 covers 12 residues. The CDR3 is CSVQRYQETQYF. The CDR3 DNA reads as TGCAGCGTTCAGAGGTACCAAGAGACCCAGTACTTC.

Only a few counts were recorded for this clone. CDR3 amino acids: CSVSPGTGGTDTQYF. The CDR3 nucleotides read TGCAGCGTCAGCCCGGGGACAGGGGGCACAGATACGCAGTATTTT. V gene TRBV29-1 combines with J gene TRBJ2-3, with 10 bases aligning to TRBD1. V lost 6 bases to trimming and J lost 1 base; unmatched junction nucleotides: 7. This CDR3 comprises 15 residues. Germline V gene data show CDR1 as SQVTM and CDR2 as ANQGSEA.

The rearrangement joins TRBV2 to TRBJ1-3, with 7 bases matching TRBD1. The CDR3 has 13 amino acids. J lost 2 bases, V lost 5 bases, and 0 bases had no gene match. Per the germline V gene, CDR1 is SNHLY and CDR2 is FYNNEI. This CDR3 reads CASSTGAGNTIYF. CDR3 in DNA: TGTGCCAGCAGTACAGGGGCTGGAAACACCATATATTTT. The full variable domain, completed using reference TRBV2 and TRBJ1-3, is EPEVTQTPSHQVTQMGQEVILRCVPISNHLYFYWYRQILGQKVEFLVSFYNNEISEKSEIFDDQFSVERPDGSNFTLKIRSTKLEDSAMYFCASSTGAGNTIYFGEGSWLTVV.

A few counts support this clone. The rearrangement links TRBV7-2 to TRBJ2-7, with D possibly matching TRBD1 (5 bases). The CDR3 runs to 14 residues. CDR1 SGHTA and CDR2 FQGNSA come from the germline V gene. V was shortened by 2 bases and J by 2 bases, with 10 bases between the two germline ends. CDR3 sequence (DNA): TGTGCCAGCAGCTTAAATCAGGGTACCTACGAGCAGTACTTC. Translated, it gives CASSLNQGTYEQYF.

In its sample, this clone was seen a few times. CDR3: CASSQLQYAEQFF. In DNA, the CDR3 is TGTGCCAGCAGCCAATTACAGTACGCCGAGCAGTTCTTC. V usage is TRBV4-2 and J usage is TRBJ2-1; D unresolved. The CDR3 has 13 amino acids. In germline, CDR1 is LGHNA, CDR2 YNFKEQ. The germline V and J ends were trimmed by 2 bases and 10 bases, with 12 bases remaining between them.